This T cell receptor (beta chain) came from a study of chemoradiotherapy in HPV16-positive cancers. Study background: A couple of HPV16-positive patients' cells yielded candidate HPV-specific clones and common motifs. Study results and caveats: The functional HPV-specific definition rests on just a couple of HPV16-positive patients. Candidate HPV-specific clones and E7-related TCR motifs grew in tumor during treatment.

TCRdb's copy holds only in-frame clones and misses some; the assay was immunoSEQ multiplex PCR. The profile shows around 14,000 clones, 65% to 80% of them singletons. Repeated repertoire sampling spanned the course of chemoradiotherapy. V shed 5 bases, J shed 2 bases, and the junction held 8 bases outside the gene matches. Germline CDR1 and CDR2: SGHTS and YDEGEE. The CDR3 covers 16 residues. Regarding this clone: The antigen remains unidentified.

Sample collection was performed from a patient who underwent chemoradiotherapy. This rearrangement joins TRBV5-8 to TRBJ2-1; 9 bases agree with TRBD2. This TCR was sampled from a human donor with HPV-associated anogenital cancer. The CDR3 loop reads CASSFPGTSPYNEQFF. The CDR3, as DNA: TGTGCCAGCAGTTTCCCCGGGACTAGCCCCTACAATGAGCAGTTCTTC.